This passage covers 19 T cell receptor beta chains from one sample sequenced in a study of CD8 T cells in ankylosing spondylitis. One entry per CDR3 protein, called by TCRdb with MiXCR from the 5' RACE reads. The table lists fewer than 25,000 distinct CDR3 sequences, 13% of them singletons. The sample comprised blood. These receptors were obtained from a male donor with ankylosing spondylitis or in good health (not recorded which).

The table lists this clonotype with many counts. The V and J genes are TRBV20-1 and TRBJ2-5, with TRBD1 matching over 9 bases. The CDR3 has 13 amino acids. Germline lookup yields CDR1 DFQATT and CDR2 SNEGSKA (reference sequence). The ends lost 6 bases at V and 3 bases at J; junction bases unmatched: 5. The CDR3 nucleotides are TGCAGTGCCCAGGGGACAGGGAAAGAGACCCAGTACTTC. This encodes CSAQGTGKETQYF.

This clonotype occurred a few times. The chain is built from TRBV20-1 and TRBJ1-1; TRBD1 is a possible D gene (5 bases). V was shortened by 6 bases and J by 1 base, with 15 bases between the two germline ends. CDR3 length: 14 residues. Germline-derived CDR1 and CDR2 are DFQATT and SNEGSKA (reference sequence). CDR3 DNA sequence: TGCAGTGCCCCGCCGAGGACAAGGAACACTGAAGCTTTCTTT. Its protein product is CSAPPRTRNTEAFF.

This clonotype was seen many times. The rearrangement joins TRBV7-2 to TRBJ2-7; TRBD2 matches 8 bases. Germline CDR1 SGHTA, CDR2 FQGNSA. Losses at the gene ends were 2 bases for V and 5 bases for J; bases not matched to a gene: 8. This CDR3 is built from 15 residues. The CDR3 DNA is TGTGCCAGCAGCTTAAAAGGACTAGCTAGCCACGAGCAGTACTTC. It encodes CASSLKGLASHEQYF.

This clonotype was recorded a few times. The chain couples TRBV27 to TRBJ1-2, with 7 bases lining up with TRBD1. Germline loops: CDR1 MNHEY, CDR2 SMNVEV (reference sequence). J lost 4 bases, V lost 4 bases, and 3 bases had no gene match. This CDR3 region has 13 residues. The CDR3 DNA reads as TGTGCCAGCAGTTCGGGACAGCTCTATGGCTACACCTTC. Encoded protein: CASSSGQLYGYTF.

The genes are TRBV29-1 and TRBJ1-1; TRBD1 is a possible D gene (6 bases). V lost 7 bases, J lost 5 bases, and 17 bases lay in between. CDR3 length: 13 amino acids. Germline-derived CDR1 and CDR2 are SQVTM and ANQGSEA. The CDR3 region is CSGGKGVGTEAFF. Written as DNA, the CDR3 is TGCAGCGGGGGGAAGGGGGTAGGGACTGAAGCTTTCTTT.

This clonotype was observed a few times. The chain carries TRBV2 and TRBJ2-5; D gene ambiguous. In germline, CDR1 is SNHLY, CDR2 FYNNEI. The CDR3 spans 13 residues. V was trimmed by 3 bases and J by 4 bases, leaving 9 bases between them. The CDR3 here is CASSENVLETQYF. CDR3 in DNA: TGTGCCAGCAGTGAGAACGTACTAGAGACCCAGTACTTC. The entire variable domain, with the rest obtained from reference TRBV2 and TRBJ2-5, is as follows: EPEVTQTPSHQVTQMGQEVILRCVPISNHLYFYWYRQILGQKVEFLVSFYNNEISEKSEIFDDQFSVERPDGSNFTLKIRSTKLEDSAMYFCASSENVLETQYFGPGTRLLVL.

The gene calls are TRBV29-1 and TRBJ2-5, with D maybe TRBD1 (8 bases). The CDR3 extends over 17 amino acids. CDR1 is SQVTM and CDR2 is ANQGSEA in the germline V gene. Trimming cost V 0 bases and J 4 bases, with 21 bases left between them. CDR3 sequence reads: CSVEDRRTGRVSETQYF. The CDR3 nucleotides read TGCAGCGTTGAAGACCGAAGGACAGGGAGGGTTTCAGAGACCCAGTACTTC.

This clonotype was seen only a few times. An end of the junction differs from the germline gene, which may be a read error. The chain couples TRBV11-1 to TRBJ2-1; TRBD1 is a possible D gene (6 bases). Germline V CDR1 and CDR2: SGHAT, FQDESV (reference sequence). CDR3 size: 15 residues. The CDR3 here is CASSLRQAETDEQVF. CDR3 nucleotide sequence: TGTGCCAGCAGCTTAAGACAGGCCGAAACGGATGAGCAGGTCTTC.

In this sample, this clonotype turned up once. The V gene is TRBV6-5, the J gene TRBJ2-3; the D gene is possibly TRBD2 (7 bases). V dropped 1 base and J dropped 0 bases, with 26 bases sitting between them. Looked up from germline, CDR1 is MNHEY and CDR2 is SVGAGI. The CDR3 length is 21 residues. The DNA for the CDR3 is TGTGCCAGCAGTTACTACTCGGGGGGCGAGGTACGAGGCTTTAGCACAGATACGCAGTATTTT. Encoded protein: CASSYYSGGEVRGFSTDTQYF.

This clonotype was seen at least ten times. This chain uses TRBV12-3 or TRBV12-4 with TRBJ2-1, with D uncertain. The V gene lost 2 bases and the J gene lost 2 bases, with 10 bases spanning the gap. This CDR3 region has 15 residues. The CDR3, as DNA: TGTGCCAGCAGTTTAATAAACGGACCCTACAATGAGCAGTTCTTC. Amino acid sequence: CASSLINGPYNEQFF.

This clonotype was observed a few times. This rearrangement joins TRBV6-5 to TRBJ2-1, with 11 positions matching TRBD1. V lost 2 bases to trimming and J lost 2 bases; unmatched junction nucleotides: 5. This CDR3 is built from 17 residues. Germline-derived CDR1 and CDR2 are MNHEY and SVGAGI. CDR3 DNA sequence: TGTGCCAGCAGTTACCCGAAGGGACAGGGGGCCTACAATGAGCAGTTCTTC. Protein: CASSYPKGQGAYNEQFF.

A few counts support this clonotype. This chain joins TRBV20-1 and TRBJ2-7; tentative D call: TRBD1 (6 bases). This CDR3 has 14 residues. V lost 0 bases to trimming and J lost 1 base, with 10 bases between them. Germline-derived CDR1 and CDR2 are DFQATT and SNEGSKA (reference sequence). The CDR3 nucleotides are TGCAGTGCTAGAGATCCCAGGGGATCCTACGAGCAGTACTTC. Translated, it gives CSARDPRGSYEQYF.

This clonotype was seen many times. The chain joins TRBV28 to TRBJ2-7; tentative D call: TRBD1 (6 bases). The germline V gene has CDR1 MDHEN and CDR2 SYDVKM. The length of the CDR3 is 14 residues. The V gene lost 2 bases and the J gene lost 4 bases, with 12 bases spanning the gap. Written as DNA, the CDR3 is TGTGCCAGCAGTTTAAGACAGGTTCTATACGAGCAGTACTTC. This encodes CASSLRQVLYEQYF.

This clonotype has a handful of counts. The rearrangement uses TRBV6-2 or TRBV6-3 and TRBJ2-2; 7 nucleotides agree with TRBD2. J gave up 6 bases and V 5 bases, and 3 bases lay outside the gene matches. The CDR3 has 13 residues. The germline V gene encodes CDR1 MNHEY and CDR2 SVGEGT. The CDR3, as DNA: TGTGCCAGCAGTGCCGGGAGGTCCGGGGAGCTGTTTTTT. Its translation is CASSAGRSGELFF.

This clonotype was counted only a few times. The V gene is TRBV5-4, the J gene TRBJ2-1; 8 bases agree with TRBD2. This CDR3 has 12 amino acids. The ends lost 10 bases at V and 7 bases at J; junction bases unmatched: 7. CDR1 is SGHNT, CDR2 YYREEE, per germline (reference sequence). The CDR3 protein is CASGGALNEQFF. In DNA, the CDR3 is TGTGCCTCCGGGGGGGCCTTAAATGAGCAGTTCTTC.

This clonotype was found many times. The J gene is TRBJ2-1, the V gene TRBV29-1; D is unclear. V gave up 7 bases and J gave up 7 bases, with 8 bases separating them. The CDR3 has 10 amino acids. From germline, CDR1 is SQVTM and CDR2 ANQGSEA. The DNA for the CDR3 is TGCAGCGGCGAGATAAATGAGCAGTTCTTC. Protein: CSGEINEQFF.

The chain joins TRBV21-1 to TRBJ2-7; the table calls TRBD1, which could not be checked here. TRBV21-1 is deemed a pseudogene. The CDR3 is 16 amino acids. This CDR3 is CASLRSGTGVSYEQYV. In nucleotides, the CDR3 is TGTGCCAGCCTGAGATCCGGGACAGGAGTCTCCTACGAGCAGTACGTC.

This chain connects TRBV11-2 to TRBJ2-5; 7 bases match TRBD1. This CDR3 is 12 amino acids long. Germline-derived CDR1 and CDR2 are SGHAT and FQNNGV. V gave up 3 bases and J gave up 11 bases; unmatched junction bases: 6. CDR3 nucleotides: TGTGCCAGCAGCTTCACGACAGGGACGCAGTACTTC. It codes for CASSFTTGTQYF.

This clonotype appeared a few times. V and J are TRBV6-2 or TRBV6-3 and TRBJ1-4; D call uncertain. V was trimmed by 4 bases and J by 0 bases, leaving 12 bases between them. This CDR3 has 16 residues. Germline V gene data show CDR1 as MNHEY and CDR2 as SVGEGT. The CDR3 DNA sequence: TGTGCCAGCAGTTCCGCCGCGGGTGCAACTAATGAAAAACTGTTTTTT. Its translation: CASSSAAGATNEKLFF.